Listed below are T cell receptor beta chains from one sample, sequenced in a study of OX40 agonist ivuxolimab in advanced cancers. Assay used: immunoSEQ multiplex PCR; TCRdb lists only in-frame clones, some missing. The data hold about 82,000 clones, with 88% observed a single time. This material consisted of CD4+ or CD8+ T cells sorted from blood, taken in a trial of the OX40 agonist ivuxolimab. The receptors were gathered from an adult with an advanced solid tumor such as melanoma, head and neck, liver or kidney cancer. Each CDR3 is given with its conserved first and last residue. The D gene is left open where the match is weak.

j_call	v_call	d_call	cdr3_aa
TRBJ1-2	TRBV25-1	.	CASRDNLYGYTF
TRBJ1-4	TRBV28	TRBD1	CASRDRGNEKLFF
TRBJ2-1	TRBV10-3	.	CATAAGQAYNEQFF
TRBJ1-3	TRBV2	.	CASSEQGTPGNTIYF
TRBJ2-7	TRBV6-5	.	CASRSPSTSYEQYF
TRBJ1-5	TRBV19	.	CASSIGQSDQPQHF
TRBJ2-3	TRBV5-1	TRBD2	CASSFGGDRTDTQYF
TRBJ2-7	TRBV5-6	.	CASSLVGEGDGYEQYF
TRBJ2-1	TRBV7-3	.	CASSLSGSYNEQFF
TRBJ2-3	TRBV14	.	CASSQAIFGSDTQYF
TRBJ2-4	TRBV4-1	TRBD1	CASSRDRTIQYF
TRBJ1-4	TRBV15	.	CATSRDLSGAVSGNEKLFF
TRBJ2-3	TRBV4-3	TRBD2	CASSQGLTSTDTQYF
TRBJ2-3	TRBV5-8	.	CASSLAAGISDTQYF
TRBJ1-5	TRBV30	.	CAWSVTRGQPQHF
TRBJ1-2	TRBV28	.	CASFIGAGDGYTF
TRBJ2-1	TRBV7-8	.	CASSLGGVSYNEQFF
TRBJ1-4	TRBV4-2	.	CASSQDGTRGDLFF
TRBJ2-7	TRBV11-3	.	CASSAGRASYEQYF
TRBJ2-7	TRBV6-5	.	CASRRGSGRYEQYF